The 30 T cell receptor beta chains below were found in one sample sequenced in a study of lymphopenia after photon versus proton radiotherapy (dated by TCRdb to the late 2010s). The library was obtained by the immunoSEQ multiplex PCR assay. TCRdb mirrors the immuneACCESS table, restricted to in-frame sequences. Some clones are absent from its copies; in checked studies, under half trace to an unresolved V gene, and the reason for the others is unknown. Within this sample are tens of thousands of clones, with around 85% of them counted one time only. More than 2% of the sample comes from the top ten. Sequenced here: peripheral blood, sampled from a patient treated with photon-based radiotherapy. Source of these receptors: a middle-aged man with gastric cancer.

The chain is built from TRBV5-5 and TRBJ2-7; D possibly corresponds to TRBD1 (7 bases). The CDR3 has 14 amino acids. Germline V lookup: CDR1 SGHKS, CDR2 YYEKEE (reference sequence). V shed 4 bases and J shed 6 bases, with 17 bases lying between them. CDR3 residues: CASSGGTVRAEQYF. CDR3 nucleotides: TGTGCCAGCAGCGGGGGGACAGTGAGAGCCGAGCAGTACTTC.

The CDR3 region has the DNA TGTGCCAGCAGCCCAGAAGCGCATAGGACTGAAGCTTTCTTT. Translation gives CASSPEAHRTEAFF. The genes are TRBV9 and TRBJ1-1, with D unclear. The CDR3 length is 14 residues. The germline V and J ends were trimmed by 4 bases and 5 bases, with 15 bases remaining between them. Germline lookup yields CDR1 SGDLS and CDR2 YYNGEE.

The chain employs TRBV9 and TRBJ1-4; 8 positions agree with TRBD1. V lost 4 bases to trimming and J lost 3 bases; unmatched junction nucleotides: 8. CDR1 and CDR2 (germline): SGDLS, YYNGEE. The CDR3 has 16 residues. The CDR3 here is CASSPLDRGPNEKLFF. CDR3 coding DNA: TGTGCCAGCAGCCCTCTAGACAGGGGACCTAATGAAAAACTGTTTTTT.

The chain links TRBV11-2 to TRBJ2-7; D is unclear. Germline loops: CDR1 SGHAT, CDR2 FQNNGV. V gave up 5 bases and J gave up 2 bases, with 10 bases separating them. The CDR3 runs to 13 residues. CDR3 nucleotide sequence: TGTGCCAGCAGCCCCCGCGGTACCTACGAGCAGTACTTC. Protein product: CASSPRGTYEQYF.

The genes are TRBV5-5 and TRBJ2-2, with unresolved D. This CDR3 comprises 14 residues. The V and J ends lost 7 bases and 4 bases respectively, with 14 bases between them. Germline assignment: CDR1 SGHKS and CDR2 YYEKEE (reference sequence). DNA of the CDR3: TGTGCCAGCTCGCGTGGCGAGGTCACCGGGGAGCTGTTTTTT. Translated, it gives CASSRGEVTGELFF.

This chain connects TRBV4-2 to TRBJ2-5; D perhaps matches TRBD1 (6 bases). V lost 1 base and J 7 bases, leaving 10 bases between the germline ends. The CDR3 runs to 13 residues. The germline CDR1 and CDR2 sequences are LGHNA and YNFKEQ. Here the CDR3 reads CASSQVVGGTQYF. CDR3 bases: TGTGCCAGCAGCCAAGTCGTAGGGGGGACCCAGTACTTC.

The chain links TRBV29-1 to TRBJ1-3; D remains ambiguous. The CDR3 is made up of 12 amino acids. Germline CDR1 reads SQVTM; CDR2 reads ANQGSEA. The ends were cut back, 4 bases at V and 5 bases at J, with 9 bases in the middle. CDR3 in amino acids: CSVVGVRNTIYF. Here the CDR3 DNA reads TGCAGCGTTGTGGGAGTTAGAAACACCATATATTTT. The full variable domain, rest sourced from reference TRBV29-1 and TRBJ1-3, is SAVISQKPSRDICQRGTSLTIQCQVDSQVTMMFWYRQQPGQSLTLIATANQGSEATYESGFVIDKFPISRPNLTFSTLTVSNMSPEDSSIYLCSVVGVRNTIYFGEGSWLTVV.

V gene TRBV25-1 combines with J gene TRBJ2-1; 9 bases agree with TRBD2. Per the germline V gene, CDR1 is MGHDK and CDR2 is SYGVNS. This CDR3 has 14 amino acids. Losses at the gene ends were 6 bases for V and 1 base for J; bases not matched to a gene: 1. The DNA of the CDR3 is TGTGCCAGCAGGCTAGCGGGGTCCTACAATGAGCAGTTCTTC. Translated, it gives CASRLAGSYNEQFF.

This clone has just one count. V is TRBV27 and J is TRBJ1-1; 8 bases agree with TRBD1. The V gene end was trimmed by 2 bases and the J gene end by 6 bases; junction bases not matched to a gene: 8. This CDR3 is 15 amino acids long. Germline V gives CDR1 MNHEY, CDR2 SMNVEV (reference sequence). The CDR3 coding sequence is TGTGCCAGCAGTTTAACAGGGGGTACGGGCGCTGAAGCTTTCTTT. This sequence encodes CASSLTGGTGAEAFF.

J is TRBJ2-7 and V is TRBV25-1, with 8 bases that match TRBD1. Trimming removed 11 bases from V and 5 bases from J; junction bases left unmatched: 17. This CDR3 has 15 amino acids. Germline V lookup: CDR1 MGHDK, CDR2 SYGVNS. CDR3 protein: CAYTGTGPSSHEQYF. Here the CDR3 DNA reads TGTGCCTATACGGGGACAGGTCCCTCTTCTCACGAGCAGTACTTC.

The chain uses TRBV9 and TRBJ2-3; 9 bases are a match to TRBD1. The junction had 5 bases not matched to a gene; V was cut back by 0 bases and J by 6 bases. The CDR3 loop spans 15 amino acids. Per the germline V gene, CDR1 is SGDLS and CDR2 is YYNGEE. CDR3 coding DNA: TGTGCCAGCAGCGTAGCCACAGGGGGCTGGGATACGCAGTATTTT. Its translation: CASSVATGGWDTQYF.

The CDR3 sequence is CASSDRGPMDNSPLHF. The CDR3 bases are TGTGCCAGCTCAGACAGGGGGCCAATGGATAATTCACCCCTCCACTTT. J is TRBJ1-6 and V is TRBV18; 10 bases are a match to TRBD1. The CDR3 runs 16 residues. Germline V lookup: CDR1 KGHSH, CDR2 LQKENI. With 5 bases clipped from V and 5 bases from J, the junction kept 6 bases outside the gene matches.

The CDR3 DNA sequence: TGTGCCTGGAGTGTACGGGTGGGAGACCGCTACACCTTC. Translated, it gives CAWSVRVGDRYTF. The chain recombines TRBV30 with TRBJ1-2; no clear D. V lost 0 bases, J lost 9 bases, and 14 bases lay in between. The length of the CDR3 is 13 residues. Germline V gives CDR1 GTSNPN, CDR2 SVGIG (reference sequence).

The genes are TRBV11-2 and TRBJ2-1; D remains unclear. The length of the CDR3 is 12 residues. Germline-derived CDR1 and CDR2 are SGHAT and FQNNGV. V was pared by 3 bases and J by 10 bases, with 10 bases between. The CDR3 spells CASSFLSREQFF. The CDR3 DNA follows: TGTGCCAGCAGCTTCCTATCTAGGGAGCAGTTCTTC. Full variable domain (rest looked up from reference TRBV11-2 and TRBJ2-1): EAGVAQSPRYKIIEKRQSVAFWCNPISGHATLYWYQQILGQGPKLLIQFQNNGVVDDSQLPKDRFSAERLKGVDSTLKIQPAKLEDSAVYLCASSFLSREQFFGPGTRLTVL.

The gene calls are TRBV2 and TRBJ2-2; unclear D gene. V dropped 6 bases and J dropped 1 base, with 3 bases sitting between them. The CDR3 has 12 residues. The V gene's germline CDR1 is SNHLY and CDR2 FYNNEI. CDR3 in DNA: TGTGCCAGCAGGGAGAACACCGGGGAGCTGTTTTTT. This gives the protein CASRENTGELFF.

The rearrangement links TRBV18 to TRBJ2-2; D is unresolved. Germline V gene data show CDR1 as KGHSH and CDR2 as LQKENI. Trimming removed 6 bases from V and 3 bases from J, with 14 bases in between. This CDR3 is 15 amino acids long. The DNA of the CDR3 is TGTGCCAGCTCTCCAGTCTATCCGGACACCGGGGAGCTGTTTTTT. It codes for CASSPVYPDTGELFF.

This CDR3 is CASSDREGTSTEAFF. CDR3 bases: TGCGCCAGCAGTGATCGGGAAGGGACCTCCACTGAAGCTTTCTTT. The chain couples TRBV10-2 to TRBJ1-1; perhaps TRBD1 as D (5 bases). Germline CDR1 reads WSHSY; CDR2 reads SAAADI. Trimming shortened V by 3 bases and J by 4 bases, and 15 bases separated the two germline ends. CDR3 size: 15 residues.

This clone was picked up one time. V is TRBV19 and J is TRBJ1-1, with 8 bases aligning to TRBD1. With 8 bases clipped from V and 3 bases from J, the junction kept 11 bases outside the gene matches. The CDR3 is 15 residues long. The V gene's germline CDR1 is LNHDA and CDR2 SQIVND (reference sequence). The CDR3 protein is CASRPRQGADTEAFF. The CDR3 coding sequence is TGTGCCAGTCGCCCTAGGCAGGGGGCGGACACTGAAGCTTTCTTT.

The rearrangement uses TRBV6-6 and TRBJ1-5, with a weak D call TRBD1 (5 bases). The CDR3 covers 14 residues. Germline V gene data show CDR1 as MNHNY and CDR2 as SVGAGI (reference sequence). Trimming took 5 bases from V and 0 from J, leaving 8 bases between them. This CDR3 is CASSRGVSNQPQHF. CDR3 DNA sequence: TGTGCCAGCAGTCGGGGGGTTAGCAATCAGCCCCAGCATTTT.

The chain links TRBV6-1 to TRBJ1-2, with D perhaps matching TRBD1 (5 bases). The V end lost 2 bases, the J end lost 0 bases, and 16 bases lay between the germline ends. This CDR3 spans 17 amino acids. Germline CDR1 MNHNS, CDR2 SASEGT. The CDR3 loop reads CASSEWGGGDPNYGYTF. DNA of the CDR3: TGTGCCAGCAGTGAATGGGGCGGAGGGGACCCTAACTATGGCTACACCTTC.

The chain couples TRBV6-4 to TRBJ1-1, with TRBD1 as a possible D gene (6 bases). Per the germline V gene, CDR1 is MRHNA and CDR2 is SNTAGT. The ends were cut back, 6 bases at V and 2 bases at J, with 10 bases in the middle. The CDR3 sequence is 13 residues long. CDR3 sequence reads: CASRRTANTEAFF. The CDR3 nucleotides are TGTGCCAGCAGAAGGACAGCTAACACTGAAGCTTTCTTT.

J is TRBJ2-5 and V is TRBV7-2; 7 bases are a match to TRBD1. Germline V CDR1 and CDR2: SGHTA, FQGNSA. The V and J ends lost 4 bases and 2 bases, in that order; junction bases with no gene match: 4. The CDR3 length is 14 residues. CDR3 bases: TGTGCCAGCAGCTCGGACAGGAATCAAGAGACCCAGTACTTC. Protein: CASSSDRNQETQYF.

The V and J genes are TRBV5-1 and TRBJ1-4; tentatively, D is TRBD1 (6 bases). Trimming removed 5 bases at V and 7 bases at J, with 15 bases between. The CDR3 is 14 amino acids. Germline V gives CDR1 SGHRS, CDR2 YFSETQ. DNA of the CDR3: TGCGCCAGCAGTCCTCGGGGGGCGAGTGAAAAACTGTTTTTT. It translates to CASSPRGASEKLFF. The whole variable domain, remainder taken from reference TRBV5-1 and TRBJ1-4, is KAGVTQTPRYLIKTRGQQVTLSCSPISGHRSVSWYQQTPGQGLQFLFEYFSETQRNKGNFPGRFSGRQFSNSRSEMNVSTLELGDSALYLCASSPRGASEKLFFGSGTQLSVL.

The genes are TRBV10-3 and TRBJ2-3; tentatively, D is TRBD1 (6 bases). This CDR3 contains 14 residues. Germline lookup yields CDR1 ENHRY and CDR2 SYGVKD. V dropped 3 bases and J dropped 4 bases, with 11 bases sitting between them. DNA of the CDR3: TGTGCCATCAGTGACCCCCAGGGGTCAGATACGCAGTATTTT. It translates to CAISDPQGSDTQYF.

This clone was seen only once. The V and J genes are TRBV2 and TRBJ1-2, with D perhaps TRBD1 (5 bases). Germline CDR1 and CDR2: SNHLY and FYNNEI. The V and J ends lost 8 bases and 2 bases respectively, with 18 bases between them. This CDR3 is built from 15 residues. Written as DNA, the CDR3 is TGTGCCAGCCGCCGAGGGGCTTGGGGCAACTATGGCTACACCTTC. It is translated as CASRRGAWGNYGYTF. Complete variable domain (other parts from reference TRBV2 and TRBJ1-2): EPEVTQTPSHQVTQMGQEVILRCVPISNHLYFYWYRQILGQKVEFLVSFYNNEISEKSEIFDDQFSVERPDGSNFTLKIRSTKLEDSAMYFCASRRGAWGNYGYTFGSGTRLTVV.

This chain links TRBV9 with TRBJ2-2, with a weak D call TRBD1 (5 bases). Germline CDR1 and CDR2: SGDLS and YYNGEE. This CDR3 has 15 amino acids. The ends were cut back, 4 bases at V and 0 bases at J, with 10 bases in the middle. CDR3 nucleotides: TGTGCCAGCAGCACCCTGACAGCGAACACCGGGGAGCTGTTTTTT. Residues: CASSTLTANTGELFF.

The CDR3 DNA is TGTGCCAGCAGCTTGGATCCCAACTGGAGCTATGGCTACACCTTC. It specifies CASSLDPNWSYGYTF. V gene TRBV5-4 combines with J gene TRBJ1-2, with D unclear. The CDR3 is made up of 15 amino acids. Germline CDR1 is SGHNT and CDR2 is YYREEE (reference sequence). With 0 bases removed from V and 4 bases from J, the gap between germline ends came to 13 bases.

The rearrangement links TRBV7-2 to TRBJ2-5; D tentatively fits TRBD1 or TRBD2 (6 bases each). Per germline, CDR1 SGHTA and CDR2 FQGNSA. This CDR3 is built from 16 residues. V was pared by 5 bases and J by 7 bases, with 23 bases between. CDR3 in amino acids: CASSPLGGAGWGTQYF. As DNA, the CDR3 is TGTGCCAGCAGCCCCCTCGGGGGCGCCGGTTGGGGGACCCAGTACTTC.

This clone turned up a few times. The chain recombines TRBV6-6 with TRBJ1-2, with TRBD1 matching 8 bases. CDR3 length equals 14 residues. V lost 4 bases to trimming and J lost 1 base; unmatched junction nucleotides: 2. Germline V CDR1 and CDR2: MNHNY, SVGAGI (reference sequence). The CDR3 nucleotides read TGTGCCAGCAGTTCTGGACAGGGTAACTATGGCTACACCTTC. This codes for CASSSGQGNYGYTF.

The chain carries TRBV7-6 and TRBJ2-1; D call uncertain. The CDR3 has 13 residues. The V and J ends lost 4 bases and 7 bases respectively, with 11 bases between them. Germline loops: CDR1 SGHVS, CDR2 FNYEAQ. DNA of the CDR3: TGTGCCAGCAGCTCTAGGCCTTTAAATGAGCAGTTCTTC. This codes for CASSSRPLNEQFF.